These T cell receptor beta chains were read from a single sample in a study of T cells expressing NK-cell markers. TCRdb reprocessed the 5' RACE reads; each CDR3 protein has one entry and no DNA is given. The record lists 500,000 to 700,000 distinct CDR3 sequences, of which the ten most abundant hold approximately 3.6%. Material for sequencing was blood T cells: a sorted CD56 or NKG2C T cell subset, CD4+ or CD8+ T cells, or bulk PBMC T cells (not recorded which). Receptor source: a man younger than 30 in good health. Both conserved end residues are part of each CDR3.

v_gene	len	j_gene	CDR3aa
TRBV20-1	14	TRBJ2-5	CSAKPLAFQETQYF
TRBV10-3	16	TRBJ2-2	CAISESSRRNTGELFF
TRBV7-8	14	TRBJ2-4	CASSLVYQGGIQYF
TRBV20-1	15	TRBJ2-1	CSARDRVKGLNEQFF
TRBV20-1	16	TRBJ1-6	CSAPTAGMGDNSPLHF
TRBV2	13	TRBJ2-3	CASSEEREATQYF
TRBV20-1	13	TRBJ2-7	CSAKDGDSYEQYF
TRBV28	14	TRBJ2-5	CASSDRDLEGTQYF
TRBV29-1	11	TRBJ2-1	CSGGLANEQFF
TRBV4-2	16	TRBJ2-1	CASSQVGQAGHNEQFF
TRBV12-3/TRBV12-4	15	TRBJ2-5	CASSPATQGEETQYF
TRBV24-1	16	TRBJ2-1	CATRARRGFGGDEQFF
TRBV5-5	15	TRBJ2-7	CASSLGAGEGYEQYF
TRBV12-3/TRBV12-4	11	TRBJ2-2	CATATAGELFF
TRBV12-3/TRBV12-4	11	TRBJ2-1	CASKGINEQFF
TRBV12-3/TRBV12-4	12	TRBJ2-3	CASSPDRDTQYF
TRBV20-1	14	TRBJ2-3	CSARDPLGSDTQYF
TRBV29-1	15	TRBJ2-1	CSVRDRGRSYNEQFF
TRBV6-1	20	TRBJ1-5	CASRNGQGADVYYSNQPQHF
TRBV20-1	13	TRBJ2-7	CSLGEGSSYEQYF
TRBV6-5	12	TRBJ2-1	CASSETRAGWFF
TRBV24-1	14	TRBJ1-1	CATSTTGPRTEAFF
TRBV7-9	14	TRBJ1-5	CASSSDRGWQPQHF